Sequencing of this TCR beta chain was carried out in a study of T cells in Graves' hyperthyroidism and ophthalmopathy. Diagnosis rested on symptoms, serum thyroxine and TRAb, thyroid ultrasound, and orbital computed tomography. The CDR3 regions of TCR beta were amplified from RNA transcripts. A first-round RT-PCR of the TCR CDR3 used the HTBI primer set. TCRdb re-called the multiplex PCR reads with MiXCR, one entry per CDR3 protein. The table records about 600,000 distinct CDR3 sequences, 14% of them present only once. Trimming stripped 8 bases from V and 0 bases from J, with 23 bases between. The CDR3 runs to 17 residues. The germline V gene encodes CDR1 WSHSY and CDR2 SAAADI.

The chain combines TRBV10-2 with TRBJ2-7; a possible D gene is TRBD2 (6 bases). The TCR sequence derives from a young woman with Graves' ophthalmopathy. The sequenced material came from blood. Here the CDR3 DNA reads TGCGCCAGCCTCGGACTCGGGACTTTAGGGGTCTCCTACGAGCAGTACTTC. Its protein product is CASLGLGTLGVSYEQYF.